These T cell receptor beta chains were read from a single sample in a study of blood T cells in healthy people across ages. From the 5' RACE reads, TCRdb called clonotypes with MiXCR, one entry per CDR3 protein. The repertoire consists of around 1.7 million distinct CDR3 sequences, with 28% occurring once and the leading ten covering approximately 7.7%. The specimen sequenced was blood. The source of these receptors is a woman between 25 and 40 years old in good health. Both conserved end residues are part of each CDR3. A D gene is named only where the DNA matches it firmly. A clone size is listed for some rows: how often the clone was seen (once, few, many), or a class if it is expanded.

j_call clone_size d_call v_call cdr3_aa cdr3_nt
TRBJ2-5 few NA TRBV11-1 CASSFPSVWETQYF TGTGCCAGCAGCTTTCCTAGCGTCTGGGAGACCCAGTACTTC
TRBJ2-7 once NA TRBV6-1 CANSEEVTYEQYF TGTGCCAACAGTGAAGAGGTTACCTACGAGCAGTACTTC
TRBJ2-7 few NA TRBV5-1 CASSLVHGSSYEQYF TGCGCCAGCAGCTTGGTGCATGGGAGCTCCTACGAGCAGTACTTC
TRBJ1-1 NA TRBD1 TRBV30 CAWGTATEAFF TGTGCCTGGGGGACAGCCACTGAAGCTTTCTTT
TRBJ1-5 NA TRBD1 TRBV27 CASTSGQGVQPQHF TGTGCCAGCACCTCGGGACAGGGTGTACAGCCCCAGCATTTT
TRBJ2-2 NA NA TRBV20-1 CSARDPEAGELFF TGCAGTGCTAGAGACCCCGAGGCCGGGGAGCTGTTTTTT
TRBJ2-1 NA TRBD1 TRBV9 CASSEGAIVDEQFF TGTGCCAGCAGCGAGGGGGCTATCGTCGATGAGCAGTTCTTC
TRBJ2-7 many TRBD2 TRBV12-3/TRBV12-4 CASSVLAGNHEQYF TGTGCCAGCAGTGTGTTAGCGGGAAACCACGAGCAGTACTTC
TRBJ2-7 NA NA TRBV12-3/TRBV12-4 CASRQRKGKNEQYF TGTGCCAGCAGACAAAGAAAAGGAAAAAATGAGCAGTACTTC
TRBJ2-1 NA TRBD2 TRBV20-1 CSAHISGGLDNEQFF TGCAGTGCCCACATTAGCGGGGGGCTAGACAATGAGCAGTTCTTC
TRBJ2-5 NA TRBD1 TRBV9 CASSYTPGTGEETQYF TGTGCCAGCAGCTACACTCCCGGGACAGGAGAAGAGACCCAGTACTTC
TRBJ2-7 few NA TRBV21-1 CATQGQGRVEQYF TGTGCCACCCAGGGACAGGGGCGGGTCGAGCAGTACTTC
TRBJ2-4 NA NA TRBV7-2 CASSLALGVRNEQYF TGTGCCAGTAGCTTAGCCTTGGGGGTTAGGAATGAGCAGTACTTC
TRBJ1-5 NA NA TRBV20-1 CSARESVGPGPQHF TGCAGTGCTAGGGAGTCGGTCGGCCCGGGGCCCCAGCATTTT
TRBJ2-5 few NA TRBV7-3 CASSPSLPGQRETQYF TGTGCCAGCAGCCCCTCCTTACCGGGACAAAGGGAGACCCAGTACTTC
TRBJ2-1 many TRBD2 TRBV12-3/TRBV12-4 CASSKGTSGRSYNEQFF TGTGCCAGCAGCAAAGGGACTAGCGGGAGATCCTACAATGAGCAGTTCTTC
TRBJ2-1 few NA TRBV5-6 CASSLASGSGYNEQFF TGTGCCAGCAGCTTGGCGTCGGGCTCGGGATACAATGAGCAGTTCTTC
TRBJ2-2 once NA TRBV12-3/TRBV12-4 CASTLTWTGRETGELFF TGTGCCAGCACTTTGACTTGGACGGGTCGAGAAACCGGGGAGCTGTTTTTT